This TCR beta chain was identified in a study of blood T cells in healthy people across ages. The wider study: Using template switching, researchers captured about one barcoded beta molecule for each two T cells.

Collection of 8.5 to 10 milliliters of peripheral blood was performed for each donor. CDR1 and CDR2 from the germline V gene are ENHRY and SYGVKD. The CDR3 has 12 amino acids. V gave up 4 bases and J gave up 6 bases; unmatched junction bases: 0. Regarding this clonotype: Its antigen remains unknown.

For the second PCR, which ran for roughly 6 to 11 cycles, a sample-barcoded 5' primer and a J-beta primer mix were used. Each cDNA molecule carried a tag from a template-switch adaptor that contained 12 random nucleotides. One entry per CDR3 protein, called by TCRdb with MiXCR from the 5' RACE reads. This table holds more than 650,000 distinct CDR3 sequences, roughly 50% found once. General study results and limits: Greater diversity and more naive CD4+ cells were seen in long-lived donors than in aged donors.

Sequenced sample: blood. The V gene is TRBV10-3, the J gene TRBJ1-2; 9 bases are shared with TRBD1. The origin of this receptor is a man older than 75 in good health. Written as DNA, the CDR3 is TGTGCCATCAGTGGGACAGGGGATGGCTACACCTTC. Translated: CAISGTGDGYTF.